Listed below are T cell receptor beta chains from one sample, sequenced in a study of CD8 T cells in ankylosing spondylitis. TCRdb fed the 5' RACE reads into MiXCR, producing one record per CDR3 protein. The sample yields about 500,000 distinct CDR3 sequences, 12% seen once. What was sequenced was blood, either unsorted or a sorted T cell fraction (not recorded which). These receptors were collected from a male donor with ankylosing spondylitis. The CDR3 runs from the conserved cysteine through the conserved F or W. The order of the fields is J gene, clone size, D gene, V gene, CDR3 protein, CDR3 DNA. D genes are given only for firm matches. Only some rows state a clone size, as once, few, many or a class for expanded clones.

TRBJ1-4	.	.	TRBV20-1	CSAPLVGMGEKLFF	TGCAGTGCGCCCCTAGTTGGTATGGGGGAAAAACTGTTTTTT
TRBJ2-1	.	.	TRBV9	CASSLGVGNSYNEQFF	TGTGCCAGCAGCTTGGGGGTCGGGAACTCCTACAATGAGCAGTTCTTC
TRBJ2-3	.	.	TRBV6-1	CASSPRIGHTDTQYF	TGTGCCAGCAGTCCTCGTATTGGACACACAGATACGCAGTATTTT
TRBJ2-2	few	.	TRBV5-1	CASSNHKGSHTPGELFF	TGCGCCAGCAGCAACCATAAGGGATCCCACACTCCTGGGGAGCTGTTTTTT
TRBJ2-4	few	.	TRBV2	CASNRGGSQNIQYF	TGTGCCAGCAACCGAGGGGGGAGCCAAAACATTCAGTACTTC
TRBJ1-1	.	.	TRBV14	CASSQGSWVGNTEAFF	TGTGCCAGCAGCCAAGGTAGCTGGGTCGGGAACACTGAAGCTTTCTTT
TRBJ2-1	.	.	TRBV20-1	CSARDHGYSYNEQFF	TGCAGTGCTAGAGATCATGGCTATTCCTACAATGAGCAGTTCTTC
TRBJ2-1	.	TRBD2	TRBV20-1	CSAKSGTSGGSYNEQFF	TGCAGTGCTAAATCCGGGACTAGCGGGGGGTCCTACAATGAGCAGTTCTTC
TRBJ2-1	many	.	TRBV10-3	CAISESGGDSYNEQFF	TGTGCCATCAGTGAGTCGGGCGGAGACTCCTACAATGAGCAGTTCTTC
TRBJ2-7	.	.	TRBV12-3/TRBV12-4	CASSPEGGKQYF	TGTGCCAGCAGCCCAGAGGGGGGCAAGCAGTACTTC
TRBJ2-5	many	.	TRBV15	CATSRDGETQYF	TGTGCCACCAGCAGAGATGGGGAGACCCAGTACTTC
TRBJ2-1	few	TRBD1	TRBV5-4	CASSSRQGQWGEQFF	TGTGCCAGCAGCTCCCGACAGGGTCAATGGGGTGAGCAGTTCTTC
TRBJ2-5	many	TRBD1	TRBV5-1	CASSFGTAEETQYF	TGCGCCAGCAGCTTTGGGACAGCTGAAGAGACCCAGTACTTC
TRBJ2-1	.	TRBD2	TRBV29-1	CSAPGLAYNEQFF	TGCAGCGCTCCGGGACTAGCTTACAATGAGCAGTTCTTC
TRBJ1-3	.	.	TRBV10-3	CATRRDIGNTIYF	TGTGCCACCCGACGGGACATCGGAAACACCATATATTTT
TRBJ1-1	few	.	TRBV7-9	CASSLALGGAEAFF	TGTGCCAGCAGCTTAGCGCTGGGGGGGGCTGAAGCTTTCTTT
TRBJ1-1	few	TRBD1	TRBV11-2	CASSLARGKAFF	TGTGCCAGCAGCTTAGCCAGGGGGAAAGCTTTCTTT
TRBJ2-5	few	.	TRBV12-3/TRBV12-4	CASSKQLRQETQYF	TGTGCCAGCAGCAAACAGCTAAGACAAGAGACCCAGTACTTC
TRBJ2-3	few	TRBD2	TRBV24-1	CATSDPTSGATDTQYF	TGTGCCACCAGTGATCCGACTAGCGGGGCCACAGATACGCAGTATTTT
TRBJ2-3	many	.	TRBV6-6	CASSYPGDTQYF	TGTGCCAGCAGTTACCCCGGGGATACGCAGTATTTT
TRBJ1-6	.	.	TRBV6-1	CASSERGPVNSPLHF	TGTGCCAGCAGTGAAAGGGGACCGGTGAATTCACCCCTCCACTTT
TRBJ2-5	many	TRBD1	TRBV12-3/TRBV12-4	CASRADREETQYF	TGTGCCAGCAGGGCGGACAGGGAAGAGACCCAGTACTTC
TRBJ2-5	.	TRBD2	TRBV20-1	CSARLPGGQETQYF	TGCAGTGCTAGACTCCCGGGGGGCCAAGAGACCCAGTACTTC
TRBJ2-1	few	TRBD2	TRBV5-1	CASSFYLAGGPSEQFF	TGCGCCAGCAGCTTTTACCTAGCGGGAGGGCCTAGTGAGCAGTTCTTC
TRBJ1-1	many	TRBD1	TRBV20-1	CSAPKRDRGTEAFF	TGCAGTGCACCTAAGAGGGACAGGGGGACTGAAGCTTTCTTT
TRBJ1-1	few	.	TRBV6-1	CASSTTVNTEAFF	TGTGCCAGCAGTACGACAGTGAACACTGAAGCTTTCTTT
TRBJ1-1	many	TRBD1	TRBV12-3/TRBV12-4	CASTRGANTEAFF	TGTGCCAGCACCAGGGGGGCGAACACTGAAGCTTTCTTT
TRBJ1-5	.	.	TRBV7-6	CASSGLVGQPQHF	TGTGCCAGCAGCGGCTTGGTGGGTCAGCCCCAGCATTTT